What follows are 6 T cell receptor beta chains derived from one specimen sequenced in a study of yellow fever vaccine responses in identical twins. TCRdb re-called the RT-PCR reads through MiXCR, storing one row per CDR3 protein. The repertoire holds about 2,100 distinct CDR3 sequences, with roughly 85% as singletons. The sample in question was T cells from blood (PBMCs), unsorted or a sorted subset (not recorded which), obtained before or after yellow fever vaccination (not recorded which). Receptors were obtained from a young woman who received the yellow fever vaccine.

The V and J genes are TRBV4-1 and TRBJ2-2; weak D call: TRBD1 (6 bases). Germline V CDR1 and CDR2: MGHRA, YSYEKL. CDR3 length equals 17 residues. The ends were cut back, 1 base at V and 1 base at J, with 13 bases in the middle. The CDR3 spells CASSQVFRDKNTGELFF. CDR3 nucleotide sequence: TGCGCCAGCAGCCAAGTCTTCCGGGACAAGAACACCGGGGAGCTGTTTTTT.

The chain employs TRBV7-2 and TRBJ2-1; no definite D call. The CDR3 has 16 residues. The ends were cut back, 0 bases at V and 0 bases at J, with 9 bases in the middle. Looked up from germline, CDR1 is SGHTA and CDR2 is FQGNSA. Here the CDR3 DNA reads TGTGCCAGCAGCTTAGCAGTTCTCAGCTCCTACAATGAGCAGTTCTTC. Amino acid sequence: CASSLAVLSSYNEQFF.

The chain recombines TRBV7-7 with TRBJ2-7; no firm D call. Germline loops: CDR1 SSHAT, CDR2 FNYEAQ (reference sequence). This CDR3 comprises 13 residues. V was shortened by 1 base and J by 6 bases, with 10 bases between the two germline ends. The CDR3 loop reads CASSLGPLVEQYF. For the CDR3, the DNA is TGTGCCAGCAGCTTAGGACCCCTAGTCGAGCAGTACTTC.

V usage is TRBV10-1 and J usage is TRBJ2-1; D is unresolved. The CDR3 contains 11 residues. Trimming removed 10 bases from V and 4 bases from J, with 8 bases in between. Germline V gives CDR1 WNHNN, CDR2 SYGVQD (reference sequence). The DNA of the CDR3 is TGCGCCACCGGACGATACAATGAGCAGTTCTTC. This codes for CATGRYNEQFF.

The J gene is TRBJ2-3, the V gene TRBV6-4; TRBD2 might be the D (6 bases). Germline V gene sequence: CDR1 MRHNA, CDR2 SNTAGT. Trimming took off 5 bases at V and 0 bases at J, with 9 bases between the two ends. CDR3 size: 14 residues. CDR3 sequence (DNA): TGTGCCAGCAGTAGGGACTCCAGCACAGATACGCAGTATTTT. The encoded protein is CASSRDSSTDTQYF.

The rearrangement links TRBV29-1 to TRBJ2-7, with 10 nucleotides matching TRBD1. The CDR3 is 14 residues long. The germline V gene has CDR1 SQVTM and CDR2 ANQGSEA. With 6 bases clipped from V and 1 base from J, the junction kept 6 bases outside the gene matches. The CDR3 here is CSVAGTGDSYEQYF. DNA of the CDR3: TGCAGCGTCGCCGGGACAGGGGATTCCTACGAGCAGTACTTC.